This TCR beta chain derives from a study of T cell changes during pregnancy in multiple sclerosis. Clones were sequenced by immunoSEQ multiplex PCR, and TCRdb holds only the in-frame ones, with some missing. The sample carries 65,000 to 95,000 clones, approximately 90% recorded once. The CDR3 has 15 residues. From germline, CDR1 is LNHDA and CDR2 SQIVND (reference sequence). The V and J ends lost 3 bases and 5 bases, in that order; junction bases with no gene match: 6. The rearrangement joins TRBV19 to TRBJ2-1, with 8 bases lining up with TRBD1. The sample was peripheral blood, taken before pregnancy. The sequence was obtained from a female donor with multiple sclerosis, enrolled in a pregnancy study. CDR3 protein: CASSISRGLNNEQFF. CDR3 DNA: TGTGCCAGTAGTATCTCCAGGGGGCTGAACAATGAGCAGTTCTTC.